This T cell receptor (beta chain) stems from a study of CD8 T cells in Susac syndrome. In blood CD8+ and CD4+ T cells, TCR beta underwent sequencing. The patients serving as multiple sclerosis controls were treatment-naive. They had stable or active relapsing-remitting disease and fulfilled revised McDonald criteria. Negative isolation was used for CD8+ and CD4+ T cells, and FACS enrichment was applied to TEMRA cells. V gave up 6 bases and J gave up 3 bases; unmatched junction bases: 9. The CDR3 contains 15 residues. Germline CDR1 is SEHNR and CDR2 is FQNEAQ (reference sequence). A quantity of roughly 0.5 to 1 ug RNA underwent reverse transcription using random hexamers. Multiplex immunoSEQ PCR targeted 54 Vbeta and 13 Jbeta TCR beta segments. TCRdb passed the immunoSEQ multiplex PCR reads through MiXCR, listing each CDR3 protein once. The table lists 40,000 to 55,000 distinct CDR3 sequences, 90% to 95% of them singletons.

V usage is TRBV7-9 and J usage is TRBJ2-7, with 9 nucleotides matching TRBD1. Sample: CD8+ T cells from PBMCs. This clonotype was obtained from a human donor with multiple sclerosis. The CDR3 loop is CASRPTGTGNYEQYF. The CDR3 region has the DNA TGTGCCAGCAGGCCAACGGGGACAGGGAACTACGAGCAGTACTTC.